The 21 T cell receptor beta chains below were found in one sample sequenced in a study of shared clonotypes between healthy human individuals. The table came from immunoSEQ multiplex PCR; TCRdb's copy has only in-frame clones and leaves some out. Here the sample spans about 1.5 million clones, around 97% being singletons. Sequencing was performed on naive CD4+ T cells sorted from blood. Subset defined: CD45RA+ positively selected. The source of these receptors is a young man in good health.

The DNA of the CDR3 is TGTGCCAGCAGTGAAGCCAGGGGCCCCTGGGGCTACACCTTC. Its protein product is CASSEARGPWGYTF. The chain is built from TRBV6-1 and TRBJ1-2, with a possible D match to TRBD1 (6 bases). The V end lost 0 bases, the J end lost 8 bases, and 13 bases lay between the germline ends. The germline V gene has CDR1 MNHNS and CDR2 SASEGT. The CDR3 extends over 14 amino acids.

This rearrangement joins TRBV2 to TRBJ2-1; 10 nucleotides agree with TRBD2. The CDR3 length is 15 residues. Germline V gene data show CDR1 as SNHLY and CDR2 as FYNNEI. The V segment lost 6 bases and the J segment 5 bases; nucleotides outside the gene matches: 7. CDR3 DNA sequence: TGTGCCAGCAGGTCCCGACTAGCGGGTGACAATGAGCAGTTCTTC. This translates into CASRSRLAGDNEQFF.

This chain links TRBV9 with TRBJ2-4; tentative D call: TRBD1 (6 bases). Trimming left V 3 bases short and J 5 bases short, with 18 bases between. CDR1 SGDLS and CDR2 YYNGEE come from the germline V gene. The CDR3 length is 16 residues. The CDR3 nucleotides read TGTGCCAGCAGCGCTGGAGGACAGTCCGGGCAAAACATTCAGTACTTC. Translation gives CASSAGGQSGQNIQYF.

The chain employs TRBV25-1 and TRBJ1-5; D remains ambiguous. This CDR3 region has 15 residues. The V and J ends lost 2 bases and 1 base respectively, with 9 bases between them. Germline CDR1 is MGHDK and CDR2 is SYGVNS. Here the CDR3 DNA reads TGTGCCAGCAGTGAAATCGGGTCGAGCAATCAGCCCCAGCATTTT. Translated, it gives CASSEIGSSNQPQHF.

This clone was recorded only once. The chain combines TRBV5-1 with TRBJ2-7; 7 bases align to TRBD1. V lost 1 base, J lost 2 bases, and 3 bases stayed unmatched. CDR3 length equals 14 residues. The germline V gene encodes CDR1 SGHRS and CDR2 YFSETQ. In DNA, the CDR3 is TGCGCCAGCAGCTTGCGGACAGGACCCTACGAGCAGTACTTC. This translates into CASSLRTGPYEQYF.

V is TRBV7-9 and J is TRBJ2-3; D gene unclear. This CDR3 spans 13 amino acids. V gave up 7 bases and J gave up 2 bases, with 10 bases separating them. Germline V gene data show CDR1 as SEHNR and CDR2 as FQNEAQ (reference sequence). The CDR3 loop reads CASTLHITDTQYF. Written as DNA, the CDR3 is TGTGCCAGCACCCTTCATATCACAGATACGCAGTATTTT.

The J gene is TRBJ2-1, the V gene TRBV7-2, with 10 bases fitting TRBD1. V gave up 5 bases and J gave up 9 bases; unmatched junction bases: 13. The CDR3 length is 16 residues. Germline V gene data show CDR1 as SGHTA and CDR2 as FQGNSA. Here the CDR3 reads CASSEPGTGDWGEQFF. Written as DNA, the CDR3 is TGTGCCAGCAGCGAACCCGGGACAGGGGACTGGGGTGAGCAGTTCTTC.

This chain links TRBV27 with TRBJ1-4; D unresolved. The germline CDR1 and CDR2 sequences are MNHEY and SMNVEV (reference sequence). This CDR3 has 14 amino acids. V lost 2 bases and J lost 5, with 9 bases in between. The CDR3 here is CASSLHGLNEKLFF. Written as DNA, the CDR3 is TGTGCCAGCAGTTTACACGGCCTCAATGAAAAACTGTTTTTT.

This chain uses TRBV5-1 with TRBJ2-2, with TRBD1 identical over 7 bases. The CDR3 sequence is 15 residues long. The ends lost 3 bases at V and 1 base at J; junction bases unmatched: 3. CDR1 SGHRS and CDR2 YFSETQ come from the germline V gene. This CDR3 is CASSWRTGNTGELFF. CDR3 bases: TGCGCCAGCAGCTGGAGGACAGGGAACACCGGGGAGCTGTTTTTT.

The gene calls are TRBV5-6 and TRBJ2-5; D may match TRBD1 or TRBD2 (5 bases each). Trimming stripped 2 bases from V and 4 bases from J, with 15 bases between. CDR1 and CDR2 from the germline V gene are SGHDT and YYEEEE. The CDR3 is made up of 15 amino acids. The CDR3 DNA sequence: TGTGCCAGCAGCTTCGCCCCAGGGAGAGCAGAGACCCAGTACTTC. Translated: CASSFAPGRAETQYF.

The rearrangement joins TRBV10-1 to TRBJ2-7, with a possible D match to TRBD2 (5 bases). The germline V gene has CDR1 WNHNN and CDR2 SYGVQD (reference sequence). The V and J ends lost 2 bases and 3 bases respectively, with 14 bases between them. The CDR3 is 15 residues long. CDR3 nucleotides: TGCGCCAGCAGTGAGGGGCTAGCCGAAGGCTACGAGCAGTACTTC. Its translation: CASSEGLAEGYEQYF.

A note on this clone: Its ends do not fully match the called genes, so a read error is possible. The chain recombines TRBV7-7 with TRBJ2-5; the D gene could be TRBD1 or TRBD2 (6 bases each). The CDR3 has 13 amino acids. In germline, CDR1 is SSHAT, CDR2 FNYEAQ (reference sequence). CDR3 loop: CASSPGAAVAQYF. CDR3 DNA: TGTGCTAGCAGCCCGGGGGCGGCAGTGGCCCAGTACTTC. Supplemented by reference TRBV7-7 and TRBJ2-5, the full variable domain reads GAGVSQSPRYKVTKRGQDVTLRCDPISSHATLYWYQQALGQGPEFLTYFNYEAQPDKSGLPSDRFSAERPEGSISTLTIQRTEQRDSAMYRCASSPGAAVAQYFGPGTRLLVL.

The rearrangement joins TRBV28 to TRBJ2-7; D is undetermined. Trimming shortened V by 1 base and J by 6 bases, and 13 bases separated the two germline ends. The CDR3 is 14 amino acids. The germline gives CDR1 MDHEN, CDR2 SYDVKM. CDR3 bases: TGTGCCAGCAGTTTATCGACCTCGGCGATCGAGCAGTACTTC. Translation: CASSLSTSAIEQYF.

On this clone itself: Additional DNA sequences in this sample encode the identical CDR3. The J gene is TRBJ2-5, the V gene TRBV5-1; D gene ambiguous. Germline values: CDR1 SGHRS, CDR2 YFSETQ. This CDR3 region has 13 residues. With 0 bases removed from V and 5 bases from J, the gap between germline ends came to 8 bases. The CDR3 reads CASSLVVGETQYF. In DNA, the CDR3 is TGCGCCAGCAGCTTGGTTGTCGGGGAGACCCAGTACTTC. Variable domain in full (rest from reference TRBV5-1 and TRBJ2-5): KAGVTQTPRYLIKTRGQQVTLSCSPISGHRSVSWYQQTPGQGLQFLFEYFSETQRNKGNFPGRFSGRQFSNSRSEMNVSTLELGDSALYLCASSLVVGETQYFGPGTRLLVL.

The rearrangement uses TRBV10-3 and TRBJ1-1; D unclear. CDR3 length: 13 amino acids. Germline values: CDR1 ENHRY, CDR2 SYGVKD. Trimming took 2 bases from V and 11 from J, leaving 15 bases between them. The CDR3 bases are TGTGCCATCAGTGAGAGTCAATCCCTGATGGCTTTCTTT. It is translated as CAISESQSLMAFF.

J is TRBJ2-7 and V is TRBV19; 8 bases fit TRBD2. This CDR3 comprises 14 residues. The ends lost 5 bases at V and 2 bases at J; junction bases unmatched: 5. Germline CDR1 reads LNHDA; CDR2 reads SQIVND (reference sequence). In DNA, the CDR3 is TGTGCCAGTAGTCCCCGGGAGGGAACCTACGAGCAGTACTTC. This encodes CASSPREGTYEQYF.

About this clone: Other DNA sequences from this sample encode an identical CDR3 as well. The CDR3 DNA reads TGTGCCAGCTCACCACGCCCAGCGGCCTACGAGCAGTACTTC. Its translation is CASSPRPAAYEQYF. This sequence joins TRBV18 and TRBJ2-7; D perhaps matches TRBD2 (5 bases). The V end lost 1 base, the J end lost 2 bases, and 9 bases lay between the germline ends. Germline CDR1 reads KGHSH; CDR2 reads LQKENI. This CDR3 is built from 14 residues.

The chain carries TRBV5-4 and TRBJ2-7, with D perhaps matching TRBD2 (6 bases). V lost 1 base and J lost 5, with 13 bases in between. The CDR3 is 14 residues long. In germline, CDR1 is SGHNT, CDR2 YYREEE (reference sequence). The CDR3: CASSLSGGQDEQYF. In DNA form, the CDR3 reads TGTGCCAGCAGCTTGTCCGGGGGTCAGGACGAGCAGTACTTC.

CDR3 protein: CASSTRLADYNEQFF. CDR3 nucleotides: TGTGCCAGTAGTACGCGACTAGCGGATTACAATGAGCAGTTCTTC. The rearrangement joins TRBV19 to TRBJ2-1, with 9 bases lining up with TRBD2. CDR1 and CDR2 from the germline V gene are LNHDA and SQIVND (reference sequence). The CDR3 loop spans 15 amino acids. With V trimmed by 4 bases and J by 4 bases, 5 bases remained unmatched.

CDR3 residues: CASSQRRQPNEKLFF. In DNA form, the CDR3 reads TGTGCCAGCAGCCAACGACGGCAGCCTAATGAAAAACTGTTTTTT. The rearrangement links TRBV14 to TRBJ1-4; D remains unclear. The V end was cut by 2 bases, the J end by 3 bases, with 10 bases between. The CDR3 is made up of 15 amino acids. The germline gives CDR1 SGHDN, CDR2 FVKESK.

The chain joins TRBV7-6 to TRBJ2-3; the D gene is possibly TRBD2 (5 bases). The CDR3 is 14 residues long. Trimming removed 0 bases at V and 2 bases at J, with 6 bases between. Germline V CDR1 and CDR2: SGHVS, FNYEAQ. The chain's CDR3 is CASSLAGDTDTQYF. CDR3 sequence (DNA): TGTGCCAGCAGCTTAGCGGGAGACACAGATACGCAGTATTTT.